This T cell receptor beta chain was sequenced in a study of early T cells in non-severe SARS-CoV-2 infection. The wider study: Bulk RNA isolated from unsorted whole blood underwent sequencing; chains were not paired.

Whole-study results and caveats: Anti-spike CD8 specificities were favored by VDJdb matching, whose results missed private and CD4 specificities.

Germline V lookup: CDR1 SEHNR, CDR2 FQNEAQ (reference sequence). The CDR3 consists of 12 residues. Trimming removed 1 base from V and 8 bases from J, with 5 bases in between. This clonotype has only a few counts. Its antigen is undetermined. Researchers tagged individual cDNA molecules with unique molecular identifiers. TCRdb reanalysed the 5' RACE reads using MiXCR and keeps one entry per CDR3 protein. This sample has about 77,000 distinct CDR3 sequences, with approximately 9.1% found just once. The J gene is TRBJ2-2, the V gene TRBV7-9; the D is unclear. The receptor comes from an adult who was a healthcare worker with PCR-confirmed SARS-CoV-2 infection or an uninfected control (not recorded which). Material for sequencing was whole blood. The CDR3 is CASSLEQGELFF. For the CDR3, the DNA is TGTGCCAGCAGCTTAGAACAGGGGGAGCTGTTTTTT.